One sample yielded the 13 T cell receptor beta chains listed below, sequenced in a study of cytomegalovirus exposure and HLA in healthy donors. The PCR employed 60 Vbeta primers together with 13 Jbeta primers. Sequenced by immunoSEQ multiplex PCR; TCRdb stores in-frame clones only, minus some. The table includes 110,000 to 150,000 clones, 60% to 85% detected once. Sequencing was carried out using PBMCs. These receptor sequences come from a male donor in good health and CMV-seronegative.

The gene calls are TRBV6-6 and TRBJ1-1; D is unresolved. From germline, CDR1 is MNHNY and CDR2 SVGAGI (reference sequence). The ends were cut back, 0 bases at V and 1 base at J, with 6 bases in the middle. The CDR3 has 14 residues. CDR3 nucleotide sequence: TGTGCCAGCAGTTACTCGGGCAAGAACACTGAAGCTTTCTTT. Translation gives CASSYSGKNTEAFF.

This clone was picked up a small number of times. The V call is TRBV27, the J call TRBJ2-1, with TRBD2 matching 8 bases. The junction had 20 bases not matched to a gene; V was cut back by 6 bases and J by 7 bases. The V gene's germline CDR1 is MNHEY and CDR2 SMNVEV (reference sequence). The CDR3 consists of 18 residues. CDR3 region: CASSRSRSGTPGRNEQFF. DNA for the CDR3: TGTGCCAGCAGCCGATCCCGTAGCGGGACACCGGGGAGAAATGAGCAGTTCTTC.

This clone was seen a handful of times. The chain combines TRBV19 with TRBJ2-7; no clear D gene. CDR3 length: 13 amino acids. The germline V gene has CDR1 LNHDA and CDR2 SQIVND (reference sequence). V was pared by 4 bases and J by 2 bases, with 9 bases between. The CDR3 sequence is CASSNPGPYEQYF. CDR3 DNA: TGTGCCAGTAGTAATCCGGGTCCCTACGAGCAGTACTTC.

This chain links TRBV4-2 with TRBJ1-2; 9 bases are shared with TRBD1. Losses at the gene ends were 8 bases for V and 2 bases for J; bases not matched to a gene: 3. Germline assignment: CDR1 LGHNA and CDR2 YNFKEQ. The CDR3 consists of 13 residues. The CDR3 loop is CASRGQGNYGYTF. DNA for the CDR3: TGTGCCAGCCGGGGACAGGGCAACTATGGCTACACCTTC.

The chain links TRBV20-1 to TRBJ1-1; D is unclear. The CDR3 totals 11 residues. The germline V gene has CDR1 DFQATT and CDR2 SNEGSKA (reference sequence). With 3 bases removed from V and 4 bases from J, the gap between germline ends came to 6 bases. The CDR3, as DNA: TGCAGTGCTAGCTATTCCACTGAAGCTTTCTTT. This sequence encodes CSASYSTEAFF.

The chain is built from TRBV19 and TRBJ1-1, with TRBD1 matching over 7 bases. This CDR3 has 13 amino acids. V dropped 7 bases and J dropped 4; count of bases not matched to a gene: 6. Germline V gives CDR1 LNHDA, CDR2 SQIVND (reference sequence). The CDR3 sequence: CASNRQGVTEAFF. The CDR3 DNA reads TGTGCCAGTAATAGACAGGGTGTCACTGAAGCTTTCTTT.

The chain employs TRBV11-3 and TRBJ1-1; TRBD1 is a possible D gene (5 bases). Trimming removed 3 bases from V and 1 base from J, with 9 bases in between. This CDR3 region has 14 residues. Per germline, CDR1 SGHNT and CDR2 YENEEA. CDR3 in amino acids: CASSFSGPNTEAFF. The DNA of the CDR3 is TGTGCCAGCAGCTTTTCAGGGCCGAACACTGAAGCTTTCTTT.

This clone was counted a few times. This rearrangement joins TRBV19 to TRBJ2-2; 8 positions match TRBD2. The CDR3 covers 14 residues. V shed 10 bases, J shed 7 bases, and the junction held 11 bases outside the gene matches. CDR1 LNHDA and CDR2 SQIVND come from the germline V gene (reference sequence). In DNA, the CDR3 is TGTGCCATAGCTTCGGGGGGGCCTTTCGGGGAGCTGTTTTTT. This encodes CAIASGGPFGELFF.

The chain uses TRBV18 and TRBJ1-5; 10 nucleotides line up with TRBD1. In germline, CDR1 is KGHSH, CDR2 LQKENI. The CDR3 has 15 residues. With 3 bases clipped from V and 2 bases from J, the junction kept 1 base outside the gene matches. This chain's CDR3 is CASSPGTGGNQPQHF. The CDR3 DNA reads as TGTGCCAGCTCACCGGGGACAGGGGGCAATCAGCCCCAGCATTTT. The whole variable domain, filled in from reference TRBV18 and TRBJ1-5, reads NAGVMQNPRHLVRRRGQEARLRCSPMKGHSHVYWYRQLPEEGLKFMVYLQKENIIDESGMPKERFSAEFPKEGPSILRIQQVVRGDSAAYFCASSPGTGGNQPQHFGDGTRLSIL.

V gene TRBV6-4 combines with J gene TRBJ1-1, with 9 bases that match TRBD1. This CDR3 is built from 15 residues. Germline assignment: CDR1 MRHNA and CDR2 SNTAGT. V was clipped by 5 bases and J by 2 bases; unmatched bases: 6. The CDR3 reads CASSPGQGFNTEAFF. CDR3 coding DNA: TGTGCCAGCAGTCCGGGACAGGGTTTTAACACTGAAGCTTTCTTT.

The genes are TRBV5-1 and TRBJ1-3; no clear D. Per germline, CDR1 SGHRS and CDR2 YFSETQ. CDR3 size: 14 residues. V lost 0 bases and J lost 8, with 12 bases in between. CDR3 region: CASSLDSASDTIYF. In DNA form, the CDR3 reads TGCGCCAGCAGCTTGGACTCTGCGTCGGACACCATATATTTT.

The table lists this clone with a count of one. Other DNA sequences of this sample code for an identical CDR3. V and J are TRBV27 and TRBJ2-2; 9 bases fit TRBD2. Germline V gene lookup returns CDR1 MNHEY and CDR2 SMNVEV (reference sequence). The CDR3 sequence is 17 residues long. V lost 8 bases to trimming and J lost 4 bases; unmatched junction nucleotides: 14. The CDR3 nucleotides are TGTGCCAGCCGACCCACCGGGGCAGCGGGGGGCACCGGGGAGCTGTTTTTT. Translated: CASRPTGAAGGTGELFF.

The chain links TRBV2 to TRBJ2-2; D perhaps matches TRBD1 (6 bases). CDR1 is SNHLY and CDR2 is FYNNEI in the germline V gene. The CDR3 spans 15 residues. V gave up 6 bases and J gave up 4 bases, with 15 bases separating them. The CDR3 protein is CASRPQGSGTGELFF. In nucleotides, the CDR3 is TGTGCCAGCAGGCCACAGGGTTCCGGCACCGGGGAGCTGTTTTTT. The full variable domain, completed using reference TRBV2 and TRBJ2-2, is EPEVTQTPSHQVTQMGQEVILRCVPISNHLYFYWYRQILGQKVEFLVSFYNNEISEKSEIFDDQFSVERPDGSNFTLKIRSTKLEDSAMYFCASRPQGSGTGELFFGEGSRLTVL.